This T cell receptor (beta chain) was sequenced for a study of blood T cell repertoires in COVID-19. At the level of the study: Acute-phase and convalescent COVID-19 samples originated in the United States, Italy and Spain.

Germline lookup yields CDR1 SGDLS and CDR2 YYNGEE. V lost 0 bases and J lost 3; bases outside the gene matches: 0. The CDR3 is 14 residues long. The table lists this clone with a count of one. Sequencing used immunoSEQ multiplex PCR; TCRdb keeps in-frame clones, though not all of them. The sample has about 110,000 clones; more than 65% are singletons. The sample comprised peripheral blood. The chain uses TRBV9 and TRBJ2-5; 9 nucleotides align to TRBD2. The TCR was taken from a woman at least 80 years old with acute or convalescent COVID-19. CDR3: CASSVGLAEETQYF. CDR3 sequence (DNA): TGTGCCAGCAGCGTAGGACTAGCGGAAGAGACCCAGTACTTC.